The 9 T cell receptor beta chains below all came from one sample that was sequenced in a study of beta chain features in type 1 diabetes. Every bit of the isolated RNA underwent reverse transcription, so sequencing read expressed TCRB transcripts. The assay was immunoSEQ multiplex PCR, and TCRdb's table has in-frame clones only and misses some. Of 350,000 to 400,000 clones listed, roughly 16% were seen once; the top ten hold roughly 0.019%. The sample was naive CD4+ T cells from blood. The receptor source for this set is a woman younger than 35 in good health.

A few counts support this clone. This chain links TRBV25-1 with TRBJ2-7, with D possibly matching TRBD1 (6 bases). Trimming took 6 bases from V and 3 from J, leaving 12 bases between them. The CDR3 is made up of 13 amino acids. From germline, CDR1 is MGHDK and CDR2 SYGVNS. CDR3 coding DNA: TGTGCCAGCAGGCAGGACAGTAACTACGAGCAGTACTTC. The encoded protein is CASRQDSNYEQYF.

This chain joins TRBV4-1 and TRBJ1-2; D not certain. CDR3 length equals 13 residues. In germline, CDR1 is MGHRA, CDR2 YSYEKL. V was clipped by 5 bases and J by 8 bases, with 15 bases between them. The CDR3 coding sequence is TGCGCCAGCAGCTCGTCCCGCTCGGGGGGCTACACCTTC. It yields the protein CASSSSRSGGYTF.

This clone was seen more than once but under ten times. The chain uses TRBV28 and TRBJ2-7, with TRBD2 matching 10 bases. Germline CDR1 reads MDHEN; CDR2 reads SYDVKM. This CDR3 is built from 14 residues. Losses at the gene ends were 6 bases for V and 4 bases for J; bases not matched to a gene: 6. The CDR3 DNA follows: TGTGCCAGCAGACCTAGCGGGAGTACTTACGAGCAGTACTTC. It translates to CASRPSGSTYEQYF.

This clone was counted between two and nine times. The chain is built from TRBV29-1 and TRBJ2-1; tentatively, D is TRBD1 (5 bases). Germline V CDR1 and CDR2: SQVTM, ANQGSEA. V lost 4 bases, J lost 0 bases, and 10 bases lay in between. The CDR3 runs 14 residues. Here the CDR3 reads CSVARTLSYNEQFF. The DNA of the CDR3 is TGCAGCGTTGCCCGGACACTCTCCTACAATGAGCAGTTCTTC.

The J gene is TRBJ1-2, the V gene TRBV4-2, with 7 bases lining up with TRBD1. The CDR3 totals 14 residues. Germline V gene sequence: CDR1 LGHNA, CDR2 YNFKEQ. V shed 4 bases, J shed 7 bases, and the junction held 9 bases outside the gene matches. CDR3 DNA sequence: TGTGCCAGCAGCCCTACAGGGGCGGTTGTTGGCTACACCTTC. It is translated as CASSPTGAVVGYTF.

This clone was observed a few times. The J gene is TRBJ2-1, the V gene TRBV28; TRBD1 agrees at 12 bases. Germline V gene data show CDR1 as MDHEN and CDR2 as SYDVKM. J was trimmed by 8 bases and V by 3 bases; bases with no gene match: 5. The CDR3 length is 15 residues. CDR3 residues: CASSFLGTGGDEQFF. For the CDR3, the DNA is TGTGCCAGCAGTTTCCTAGGGACAGGGGGCGATGAGCAGTTCTTC.

This sequence joins TRBV28 and TRBJ1-1, with a possible D match to TRBD1 (5 bases). The CDR3 runs to 11 residues. The germline V and J ends were trimmed by 5 bases and 11 bases, with 12 bases remaining between them. Germline CDR1 reads MDHEN; CDR2 reads SYDVKM. The CDR3 region has the DNA TGTGCCAGCAGTCTCAGGGATGGCGCTTTCTTT. Encoded protein: CASSLRDGAFF.

The rearrangement links TRBV5-1 to TRBJ2-2; 9 bases align to TRBD1. Germline assignment: CDR1 SGHRS and CDR2 YFSETQ. The CDR3 totals 15 residues. The V and J ends lost 3 bases and 5 bases, in that order; junction bases with no gene match: 5. The CDR3 loop is CASSYTGGSTGELFF. Here the CDR3 DNA reads TGCGCCAGCAGCTATACAGGGGGCTCGACCGGGGAGCTGTTTTTT. Based on the CDR3 plus reference TRBV5-1 and TRBJ2-2, the full variable domain is KAGVTQTPRYLIKTRGQQVTLSCSPISGHRSVSWYQQTPGQGLQFLFEYFSETQRNKGNFPGRFSGRQFSNSRSEMNVSTLELGDSALYLCASSYTGGSTGELFFGEGSRLTVL.

The sample holds a few counts of this clone. V is TRBV10-2 and J is TRBJ2-3; D is perhaps TRBD1 (5 bases). Per the germline V gene, CDR1 is WSHSY and CDR2 is SAAADI. This CDR3 spans 14 amino acids. V lost 7 bases, J lost 3 bases, and 14 bases lay in between. The CDR3 sequence is CASTRQSLTDTQYF. Written as DNA, the CDR3 is TGCGCCAGCACGAGACAGAGCTTAACAGATACGCAGTATTTT.